The present entry profiles one T cell receptor beta chain with its context. Trimming took 2 bases from V and 2 from J; bases not matched to a gene: 2. The CDR3 covers 14 residues. Germline CDR1 and CDR2: PRHDT and FYEKMQ (reference sequence). These data come from a study of blood T cell repertoires in COVID-19. Only in-frame clones appear in the TCRdb table, and some are missing; sequencing was by immunoSEQ multiplex PCR. In the table there are roughly 160,000 clones, around 84% of which are singletons. The specimen sequenced was peripheral blood. The chain employs TRBV13 and TRBJ1-2, with 7 nucleotides matching TRBD1. The receptor was derived from a man aged 40-55 years with acute or convalescent COVID-19. This chain's CDR3 is CASSLWTGNYGYTF. DNA for the CDR3: TGTGCCAGCAGCTTATGGACAGGCAACTATGGCTACACCTTC.